This TCR beta chain was profiled in a study of response to subunit inactivated influenza vaccine. TCRdb analysed the RT-PCR reads with MiXCR anew, one entry per CDR3 protein. The table includes 530,000 or so distinct CDR3 sequences, 25% detected once. This clonotype was seen more than once but under ten times. The CDR3 is 15 residues long. CDR1 is MDHEN and CDR2 is SYDVKM in the germline V gene. Trimming stripped 3 bases from V and 0 bases from J, with 9 bases between. Sequenced material: CD4+ T cells sorted from PBMCs, taken roughly 5 days after vaccination. J is TRBJ2-4 and V is TRBV28; no definite D call. The TCR comes from a man in his fifties who received an inactivated influenza vaccine. In nucleotides, the CDR3 is TGTGCCAGCAGTTTTCCCAGACTAGCCAAAAACATTCAGTACTTC. Translated: CASSFPRLAKNIQYF.